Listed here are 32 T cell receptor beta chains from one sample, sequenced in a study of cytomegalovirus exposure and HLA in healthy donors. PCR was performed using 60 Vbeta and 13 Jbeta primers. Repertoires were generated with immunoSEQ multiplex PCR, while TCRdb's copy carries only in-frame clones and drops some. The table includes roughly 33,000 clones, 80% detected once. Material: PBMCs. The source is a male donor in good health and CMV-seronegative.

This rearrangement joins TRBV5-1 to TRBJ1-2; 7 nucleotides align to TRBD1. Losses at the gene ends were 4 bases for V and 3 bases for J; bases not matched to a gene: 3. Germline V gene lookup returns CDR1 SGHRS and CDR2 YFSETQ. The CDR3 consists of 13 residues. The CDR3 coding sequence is TGCGCCAGCAGCCCCCAGGGGGACTATGGCTACACCTTC. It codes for CASSPQGDYGYTF.

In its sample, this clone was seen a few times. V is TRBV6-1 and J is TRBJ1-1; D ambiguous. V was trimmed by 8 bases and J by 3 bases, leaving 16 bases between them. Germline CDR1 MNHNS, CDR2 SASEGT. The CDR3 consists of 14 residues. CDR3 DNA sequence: TGTGCCAGCGAATCGAGCACGGAGGACACTGAAGCTTTCTTT. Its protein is CASESSTEDTEAFF.

The DNA of the CDR3 is TGTGCCACCGCGGGGGGGATCTCTGGAAACACCATATATTTT. Residues: CATAGGISGNTIYF. The chain couples TRBV2 to TRBJ1-3; the D gene is possibly TRBD1 (5 bases). V shed 10 bases and J shed 0 bases, with 13 bases lying between them. Per the germline V gene, CDR1 is SNHLY and CDR2 is FYNNEI. The CDR3 has 14 amino acids.

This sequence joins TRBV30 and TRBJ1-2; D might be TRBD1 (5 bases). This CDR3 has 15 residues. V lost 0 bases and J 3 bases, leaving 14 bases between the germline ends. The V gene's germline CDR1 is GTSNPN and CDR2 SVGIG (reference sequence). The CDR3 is CAWSVPRGVHYGYTF. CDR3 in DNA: TGTGCCTGGAGTGTACCTCGGGGGGTGCACTATGGCTACACCTTC.

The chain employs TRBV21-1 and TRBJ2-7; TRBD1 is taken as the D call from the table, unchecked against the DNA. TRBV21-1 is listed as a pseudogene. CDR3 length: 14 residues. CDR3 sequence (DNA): TGTGCCAGCAGCAAGTTAGGACAGTTCTACGAGCAGTACTTC. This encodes CASSKLGQFYEQYF.

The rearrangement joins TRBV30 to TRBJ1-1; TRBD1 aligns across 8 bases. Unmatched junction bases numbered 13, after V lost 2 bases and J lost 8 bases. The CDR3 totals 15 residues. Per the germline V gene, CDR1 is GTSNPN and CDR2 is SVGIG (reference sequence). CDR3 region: CAWSYPGTGFNEAFF. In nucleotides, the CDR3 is TGTGCCTGGAGTTACCCGGGGACAGGTTTCAACGAAGCTTTCTTT.

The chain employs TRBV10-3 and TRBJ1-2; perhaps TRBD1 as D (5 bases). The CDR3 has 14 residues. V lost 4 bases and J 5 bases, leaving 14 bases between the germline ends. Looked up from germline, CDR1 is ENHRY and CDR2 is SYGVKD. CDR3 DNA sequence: TGTGCCATCAGTGGGGCGGGGGTGAATTATGGCTACACCTTC. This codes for CAISGAGVNYGYTF.

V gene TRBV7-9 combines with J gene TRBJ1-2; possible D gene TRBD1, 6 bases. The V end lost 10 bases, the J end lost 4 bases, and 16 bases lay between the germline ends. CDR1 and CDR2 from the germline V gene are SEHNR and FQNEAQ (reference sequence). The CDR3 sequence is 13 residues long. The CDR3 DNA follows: TGTGCCACGCCCCTACAGGGCGTCTATGGCTACACCTTC. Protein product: CATPLQGVYGYTF.

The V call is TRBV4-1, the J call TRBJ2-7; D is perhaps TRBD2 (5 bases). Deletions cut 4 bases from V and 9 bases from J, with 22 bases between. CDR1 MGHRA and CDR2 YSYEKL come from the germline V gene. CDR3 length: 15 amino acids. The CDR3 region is CASSLRSEASSGQYF. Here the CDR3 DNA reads TGCGCCAGCAGCCTAAGGTCGGAGGCCAGTTCCGGGCAGTACTTC.

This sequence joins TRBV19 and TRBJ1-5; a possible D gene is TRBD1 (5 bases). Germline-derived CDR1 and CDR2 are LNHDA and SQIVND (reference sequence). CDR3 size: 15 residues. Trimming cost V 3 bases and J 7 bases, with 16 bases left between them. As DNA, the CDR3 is TGTGCCAGTAGTATTGGGGCAGGGAGGGAGCAGCCCCAGCATTTT. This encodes CASSIGAGREQPQHF.

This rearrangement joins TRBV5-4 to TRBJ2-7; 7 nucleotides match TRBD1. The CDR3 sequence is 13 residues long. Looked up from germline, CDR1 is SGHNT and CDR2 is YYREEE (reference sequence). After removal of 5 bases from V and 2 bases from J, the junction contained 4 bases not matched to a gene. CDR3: CASSPGQPYEQYF. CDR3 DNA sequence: TGTGCCAGCAGTCCGGGACAGCCCTACGAGCAGTACTTC.

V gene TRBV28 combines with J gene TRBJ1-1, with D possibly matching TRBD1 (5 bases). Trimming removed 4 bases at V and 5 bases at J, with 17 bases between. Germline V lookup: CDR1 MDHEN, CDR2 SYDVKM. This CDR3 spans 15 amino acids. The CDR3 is CASSWDSNSKTEAFF. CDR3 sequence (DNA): TGTGCCAGCAGTTGGGACTCCAACTCCAAGACTGAAGCTTTCTTT.

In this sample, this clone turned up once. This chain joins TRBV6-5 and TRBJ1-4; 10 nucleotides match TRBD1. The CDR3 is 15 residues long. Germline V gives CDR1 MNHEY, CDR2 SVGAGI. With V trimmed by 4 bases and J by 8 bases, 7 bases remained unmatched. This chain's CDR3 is CASSSGDRGGEKLFF. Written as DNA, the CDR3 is TGTGCCAGCAGTTCAGGGGACAGGGGAGGAGAAAAACTGTTTTTT.

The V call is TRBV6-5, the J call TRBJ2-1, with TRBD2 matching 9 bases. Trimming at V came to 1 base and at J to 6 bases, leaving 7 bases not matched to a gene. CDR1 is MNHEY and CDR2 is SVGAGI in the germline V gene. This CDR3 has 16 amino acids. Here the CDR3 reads CASSYYWREGANEQFF. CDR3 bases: TGTGCCAGCAGTTACTATTGGCGGGAGGGGGCCAATGAGCAGTTCTTC.

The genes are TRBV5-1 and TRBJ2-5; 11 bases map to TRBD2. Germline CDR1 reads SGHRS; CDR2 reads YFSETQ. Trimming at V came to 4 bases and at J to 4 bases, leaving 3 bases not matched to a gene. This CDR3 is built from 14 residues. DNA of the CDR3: TGCGCCAGCAGCCCGGGGACTAGCGGAGAGACCCAGTACTTC. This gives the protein CASSPGTSGETQYF.

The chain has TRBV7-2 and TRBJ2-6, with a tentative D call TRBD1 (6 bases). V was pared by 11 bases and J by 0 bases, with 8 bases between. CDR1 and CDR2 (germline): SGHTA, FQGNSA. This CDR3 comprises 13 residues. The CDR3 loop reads CAQQGSGANVLTF. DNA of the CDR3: TGTGCCCAACAGGGCTCTGGGGCCAACGTCCTGACTTTC.

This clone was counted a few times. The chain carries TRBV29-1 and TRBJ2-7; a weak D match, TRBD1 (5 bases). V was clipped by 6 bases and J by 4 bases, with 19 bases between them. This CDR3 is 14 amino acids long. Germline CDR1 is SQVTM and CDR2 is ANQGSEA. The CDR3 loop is CSVRQSGQGYEQYF. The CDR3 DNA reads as TGCAGCGTCCGCCAGTCCGGTCAGGGTTACGAGCAGTACTTC.

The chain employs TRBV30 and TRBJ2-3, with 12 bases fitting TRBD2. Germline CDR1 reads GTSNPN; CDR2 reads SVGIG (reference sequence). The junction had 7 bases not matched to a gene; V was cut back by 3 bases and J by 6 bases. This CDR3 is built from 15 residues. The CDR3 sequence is CAWSLLAGGADTQYF. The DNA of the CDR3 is TGTGCCTGGAGCTTACTAGCGGGGGGTGCCGATACGCAGTATTTT.

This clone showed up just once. CDR3 sequence reads: CASKDNNQPQHF. CDR3 DNA: TGTGCCAGTAAGGACAACAATCAGCCCCAGCATTTT. This rearrangement joins TRBV19 to TRBJ1-5, with D possibly being TRBD1 (5 bases). V was cut by 7 bases and J by 3 bases, with 7 bases left in between. The CDR3 loop spans 12 amino acids. Germline loops: CDR1 LNHDA, CDR2 SQIVND (reference sequence).

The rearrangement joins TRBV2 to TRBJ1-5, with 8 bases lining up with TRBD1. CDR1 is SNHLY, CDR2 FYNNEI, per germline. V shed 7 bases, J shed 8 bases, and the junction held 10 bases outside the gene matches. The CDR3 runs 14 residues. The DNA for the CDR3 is TGTGCCAGCATGCCGGGACAGGATGGGGAGCCCCAGCATTTT. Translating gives CASMPGQDGEPQHF.

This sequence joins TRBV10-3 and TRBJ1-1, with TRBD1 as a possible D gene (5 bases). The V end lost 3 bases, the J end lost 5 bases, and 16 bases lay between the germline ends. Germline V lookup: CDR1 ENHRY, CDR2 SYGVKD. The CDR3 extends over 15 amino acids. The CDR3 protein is CAISDPPAGMTEAFF. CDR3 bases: TGTGCCATCAGTGATCCCCCAGCAGGGATGACTGAAGCTTTCTTT.

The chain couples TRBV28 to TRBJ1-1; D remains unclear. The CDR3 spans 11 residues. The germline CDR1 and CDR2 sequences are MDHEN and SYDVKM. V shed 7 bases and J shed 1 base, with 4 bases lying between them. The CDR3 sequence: CASTWNTEAFF. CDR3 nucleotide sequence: TGTGCCAGCACCTGGAACACTGAAGCTTTCTTT. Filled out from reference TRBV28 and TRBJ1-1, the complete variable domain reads DVKVTQSSRYLVKRTGEKVFLECVQDMDHENMFWYRQDPGLGLRLIYFSYDVKMKEKGDIPEGYSVSREKKERFSLILESASTNQTSMYLCASTWNTEAFFGQGTRLTVV.

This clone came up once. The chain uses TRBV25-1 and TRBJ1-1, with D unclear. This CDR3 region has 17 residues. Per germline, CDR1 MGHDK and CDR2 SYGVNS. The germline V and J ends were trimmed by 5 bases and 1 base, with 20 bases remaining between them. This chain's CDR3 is CASSPSEGGWENTEAFF. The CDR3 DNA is TGTGCCAGCAGTCCTTCCGAGGGCGGCTGGGAGAACACTGAAGCTTTCTTT. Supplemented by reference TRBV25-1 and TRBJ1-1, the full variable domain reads EADIYQTPRYLVIGTGKKITLECSQTMGHDKMYWYQQDPGMELHLIHYSYGVNSTEKGDLSSESTVSRIRTEHFPLTLESARPSHTSQYLCASSPSEGGWENTEAFFGQGTRLTVV.

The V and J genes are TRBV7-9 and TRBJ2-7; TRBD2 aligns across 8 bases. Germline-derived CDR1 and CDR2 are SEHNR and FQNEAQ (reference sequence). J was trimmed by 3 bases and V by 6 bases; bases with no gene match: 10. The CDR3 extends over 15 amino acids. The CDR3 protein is CASSNVTSENYEQYF. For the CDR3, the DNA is TGTGCCAGCAGTAATGTGACTAGCGAAAACTACGAGCAGTACTTC.

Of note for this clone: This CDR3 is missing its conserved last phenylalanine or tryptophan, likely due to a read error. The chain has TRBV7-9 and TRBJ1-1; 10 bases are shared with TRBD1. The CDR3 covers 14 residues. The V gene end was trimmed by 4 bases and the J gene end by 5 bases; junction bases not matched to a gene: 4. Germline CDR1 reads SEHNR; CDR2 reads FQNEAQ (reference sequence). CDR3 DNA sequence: TGTGCCAGCAGCTGGGACAGGGGAAGGACTGAAGCTTTCGTT. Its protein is CASSWDRGRTEAFV.

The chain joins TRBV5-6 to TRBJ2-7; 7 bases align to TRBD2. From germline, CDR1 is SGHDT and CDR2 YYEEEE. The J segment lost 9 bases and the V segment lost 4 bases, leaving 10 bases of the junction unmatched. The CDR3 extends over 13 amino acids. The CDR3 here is CASSPGEGKGQYF. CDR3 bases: TGTGCCAGCAGCCCCGGGGAGGGGAAGGGGCAGTACTTC.

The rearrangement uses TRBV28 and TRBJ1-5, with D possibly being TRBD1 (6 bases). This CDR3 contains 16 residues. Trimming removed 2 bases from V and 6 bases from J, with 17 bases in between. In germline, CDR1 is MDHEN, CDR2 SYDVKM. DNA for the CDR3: TGTGCCAGCAGTTTAAATAGTTGGGGGGGCGTTCAGCCCCAGCATTTT. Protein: CASSLNSWGGVQPQHF.

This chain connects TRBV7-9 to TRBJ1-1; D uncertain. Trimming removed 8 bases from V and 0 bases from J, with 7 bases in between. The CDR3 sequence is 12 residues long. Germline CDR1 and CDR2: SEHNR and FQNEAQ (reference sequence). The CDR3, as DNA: TGTGCCAGCGTCGACATGAACACTGAAGCTTTCTTT. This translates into CASVDMNTEAFF.

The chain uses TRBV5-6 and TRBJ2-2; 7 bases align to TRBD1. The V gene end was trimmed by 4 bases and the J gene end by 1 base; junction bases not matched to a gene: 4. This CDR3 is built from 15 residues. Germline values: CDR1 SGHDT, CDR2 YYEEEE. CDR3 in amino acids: CASSPTGVNTGELFF. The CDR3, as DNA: TGTGCCAGCAGCCCTACAGGGGTGAACACCGGGGAGCTGTTTTTT.

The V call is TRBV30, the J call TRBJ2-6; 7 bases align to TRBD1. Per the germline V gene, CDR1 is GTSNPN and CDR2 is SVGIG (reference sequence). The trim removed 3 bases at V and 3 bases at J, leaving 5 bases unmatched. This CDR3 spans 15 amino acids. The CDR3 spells CAWRRHRGGANVLTF. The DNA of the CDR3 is TGTGCCTGGAGGCGACACAGGGGTGGGGCCAACGTCCTGACTTTC.

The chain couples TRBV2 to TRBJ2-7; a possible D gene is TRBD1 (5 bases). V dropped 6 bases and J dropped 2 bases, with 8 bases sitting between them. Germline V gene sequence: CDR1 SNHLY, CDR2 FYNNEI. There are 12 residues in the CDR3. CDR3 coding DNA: TGTGCCAGCAGCAGGGCAACCTACGAGCAGTACTTC. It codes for CASSRATYEQYF.

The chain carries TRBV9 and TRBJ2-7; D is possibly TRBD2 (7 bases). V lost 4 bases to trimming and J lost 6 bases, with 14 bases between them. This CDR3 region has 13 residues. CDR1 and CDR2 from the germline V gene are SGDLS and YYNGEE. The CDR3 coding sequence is TGTGCCAGCAGCTCCGAGGGGGGGCTCGAGCAGTACTTC. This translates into CASSSEGGLEQYF.